This entry lists 25 T cell receptor beta chains sequenced from one sample in a study of blood T cell repertoires in COVID-19 (TCRdb year 2020). Library creation used the immunoSEQ multiplex PCR assay. TCRdb limited this immuneACCESS table to in-frame rearrangements with V and J called. A share of clones is missing; checked studies link under half to unresolved V genes, and the rest is unexplained. Within this sample are some 150,000 clones, with about 86% of them counted one time only. Of the sample, more than 3.5% is held by the ten largest clones. The sequenced sample was peripheral blood. The origin of the receptors is a woman aged 60-70 years with acute or convalescent COVID-19.

The chain links TRBV7-3 to TRBJ2-5; D is perhaps TRBD2 (5 bases). V shed 5 bases and J shed 4 bases, with 11 bases lying between them. The germline gives CDR1 SGHTA, CDR2 FQGTGA. CDR3 size: 13 residues. Here the CDR3 reads CASSTGIGETQYF. CDR3 in DNA: TGTGCCAGCAGCACGGGGATCGGAGAGACCCAGTACTTC.

This rearrangement joins TRBV2 to TRBJ2-1, with no clear D. V was clipped by 2 bases and J by 3 bases, with 11 bases between them. From germline, CDR1 is SNHLY and CDR2 FYNNEI. This CDR3 has 15 amino acids. The CDR3 DNA follows: TGTGCCAGCAGTGAATTTAGAGGCAGCTACAATGAGCAGTTCTTC. Its protein product is CASSEFRGSYNEQFF.

The chain recombines TRBV9 with TRBJ2-7; 14 nucleotides align to TRBD2. The CDR3 loop spans 16 amino acids. Germline CDR1 SGDLS, CDR2 YYNGEE. The J segment lost 6 bases and the V segment lost 4 bases, leaving 9 bases of the junction unmatched. The DNA for the CDR3 is TGTGCCAGCAGCCCAGCGGGACTAGCGGGAGCGGTCGAGCAGTACTTC. It encodes CASSPAGLAGAVEQYF.

The chain links TRBV5-1 to TRBJ1-6, with D possibly matching TRBD1 (6 bases). Deletions cut 4 bases from V and 5 bases from J, with 13 bases between. CDR1 and CDR2 from the germline V gene are SGHRS and YFSETQ. This CDR3 comprises 15 residues. The CDR3 is CASSLERTDNSPLHF. The CDR3 region has the DNA TGCGCCAGCAGCCTGGAAAGGACAGATAATTCACCCCTCCACTTT.

The genes are TRBV29-1 and TRBJ2-3; D perhaps matches TRBD1 (6 bases). Trimming took 8 bases from V and 2 from J, leaving 14 bases between them. Looked up from germline, CDR1 is SQVTM and CDR2 is ANQGSEA. This CDR3 has 13 amino acids. The CDR3 bases are TGCAGCCTCCGGGACACTTACACAGATACGCAGTATTTT. Protein: CSLRDTYTDTQYF.

The rearrangement joins TRBV12-3 or TRBV12-4 to TRBJ2-3; 7 bases match TRBD1. V was clipped by 2 bases and J by 10 bases; unmatched bases: 6. The CDR3 is 13 amino acids. The CDR3 nucleotides read TGTGCCAGCAGTTTATCGGGGACAGACCCGCAGTATTTT. It codes for CASSLSGTDPQYF.

The chain links TRBV20-1 to TRBJ1-5; no clear D. Trimming left V 3 bases short and J 6 bases short, with 12 bases between. Per germline, CDR1 DFQATT and CDR2 SNEGSKA (reference sequence). This CDR3 has 13 residues. CDR3 in DNA: TGCAGTGCTAGTGATGAGATTGTTCAGCCCCAGCATTTT. Amino acid sequence: CSASDEIVQPQHF.

This clone showed up just once. The chain combines TRBV11-3 with TRBJ2-1; D may be TRBD1 (5 bases). The CDR3 is made up of 15 amino acids. Germline CDR1 is SGHNT and CDR2 is YENEEA. Trimming took off 0 bases at V and 3 bases at J, with 9 bases between the two ends. The CDR3 loop is CASSLENRYYNEQFF. For the CDR3, the DNA is TGTGCCAGCAGCTTAGAAAACAGGTACTACAATGAGCAGTTCTTC.

The chain joins TRBV7-6 to TRBJ2-1, with 11 bases matching TRBD2. Germline V CDR1 and CDR2: SGHVS, FNYEAQ. With V trimmed by 6 bases and J by 9 bases, 7 bases remained unmatched. This CDR3 has 14 amino acids. The CDR3 loop is CASSSGRASTEQFF. The CDR3 DNA follows: TGTGCCAGCAGTAGCGGGAGGGCCTCTACTGAGCAGTTCTTC.

The chain joins TRBV4-3 to TRBJ2-1; D might be TRBD2 (6 bases). V was trimmed by 8 bases and J by 2 bases, leaving 13 bases between them. Germline lookup yields CDR1 LGHNA and CDR2 YSLEER. CDR3 length equals 14 residues. The CDR3 DNA reads as TGCGCCAGCGGCCTCGGGAGTACCTACAATGAGCAGTTCTTC. Amino acids: CASGLGSTYNEQFF.

CDR3 sequence (DNA): TGTGCCAGCAGTTCCCATTGGAGGGAGCAGTACTTC. Protein product: CASSSHWREQYF. This rearrangement joins TRBV27 to TRBJ2-7; possible D gene TRBD2, 5 bases. V lost 4 bases and J lost 7, with 11 bases in between. CDR1 MNHEY and CDR2 SMNVEV come from the germline V gene (reference sequence). This CDR3 has 12 residues.

The chain combines TRBV4-3 with TRBJ2-3; D is possibly TRBD2 (5 bases). V was cut by 0 bases and J by 5 bases, with 12 bases left in between. This CDR3 is 15 amino acids long. Germline lookup yields CDR1 LGHNA and CDR2 YSLEER. CDR3 coding DNA: TGCGCCAGCAGCCAAGAACGGGGTTTTGGAGATACGCAGTATTTT. This sequence encodes CASSQERGFGDTQYF.

The V call is TRBV4-3, the J call TRBJ2-7; possibly TRBD1 for D (6 bases). The CDR3 contains 15 residues. Germline V lookup: CDR1 LGHNA, CDR2 YSLEER. Trimming took 0 bases from V and 2 from J, leaving 11 bases between them. CDR3 region: CASSQDGGQPYEQYF. Written as DNA, the CDR3 is TGCGCCAGCAGCCAAGATGGAGGACAGCCCTACGAGCAGTACTTC.

Comment on this clone: Other DNA sequences in this specimen translate into the identical CDR3. The V call is TRBV6-5, the J call TRBJ2-1; D uncertain. Trimming removed 2 bases at V and 8 bases at J, with 7 bases between. The germline gives CDR1 MNHEY, CDR2 SVGAGI. The CDR3 spans 12 residues. CDR3 nucleotide sequence: TGTGCCAGCAGTTACGGCGGCGATGAGCAGTTCTTC. Translated, it gives CASSYGGDEQFF.

As concerns this clone: Other DNA sequences within the sample encode an identical CDR3. The chain combines TRBV18 with TRBJ1-2; the match to TRBD1 covers 8 bases. Germline CDR1 and CDR2: KGHSH and LQKENI. The V segment lost 3 bases and the J segment 3 bases; nucleotides outside the gene matches: 0. The length of the CDR3 is 13 residues. The CDR3 DNA sequence: TGTGCCAGCTCACCGGACAGGGACTATGGCTACACCTTC. This translates into CASSPDRDYGYTF.

CDR3 amino acids: CASRARSGSFTDTQYF. The CDR3, as DNA: TGTGCCAGCAGGGCCCGTAGCGGGAGTTTCACAGATACGCAGTATTTT. This chain joins TRBV2 and TRBJ2-3; 9 bases line up with TRBD2. The germline CDR1 and CDR2 sequences are SNHLY and FYNNEI. The junction had 9 bases not matched to a gene; V was cut back by 6 bases and J by 2 bases. The CDR3 is 16 amino acids.

This clone was seen ten or more times. The chain recombines TRBV7-3 with TRBJ2-7, with 7 positions matching TRBD1. V lost 2 bases, J lost 7 bases, and 5 bases stayed unmatched. Germline values: CDR1 SGHTA, CDR2 FQGTGA. There are 13 residues in the CDR3. CDR3 nucleotides: TGTGCCAGCAGCTTAGGGACAGCCAGGGAGCAGTACTTC. It specifies CASSLGTAREQYF.

Only one count was recorded for this clone. The rearrangement links TRBV28 to TRBJ1-5, with a weak D call TRBD1 (5 bases). V was trimmed by 8 bases and J by 2 bases, leaving 13 bases between them. The CDR3 length is 14 residues. CDR1 is MDHEN and CDR2 is SYDVKM in the germline V gene. The CDR3 region is CASAGQGGNQPQHF. The CDR3 coding sequence is TGTGCCAGCGCCGGGCAGGGTGGCAATCAGCCCCAGCATTTT. The whole variable domain, remainder taken from reference TRBV28 and TRBJ1-5, is DVKVTQSSRYLVKRTGEKVFLECVQDMDHENMFWYRQDPGLGLRLIYFSYDVKMKEKGDIPEGYSVSREKKERFSLILESASTNQTSMYLCASAGQGGNQPQHFGDGTRLSIL.

The chain has TRBV6-1 and TRBJ2-5; maybe TRBD2 (6 bases). Germline V gene lookup returns CDR1 MNHNS and CDR2 SASEGT. CDR3 length: 15 amino acids. Trimming cost V 1 base and J 5 bases, with 14 bases left between them. The CDR3 DNA follows: TGTGCCAGCAGTGAAGGACTAGACCGTGTGGAGACCCAGTACTTC. This translates into CASSEGLDRVETQYF.

The chain links TRBV5-1 to TRBJ2-5, with 11 nucleotides matching TRBD2. V gave up 2 bases and J gave up 2 bases; unmatched junction bases: 11. Germline loops: CDR1 SGHRS, CDR2 YFSETQ. This CDR3 region has 18 residues. Written as DNA, the CDR3 is TGCGCCAGCAGCTTTGCTTGGCTAGCGGGAGGCCAACAAGAGACCCAGTACTTC. Translation: CASSFAWLAGGQQETQYF.

The V and J genes are TRBV6-4 and TRBJ2-2; D is perhaps TRBD2 (5 bases). This CDR3 has 17 amino acids. Per the germline V gene, CDR1 is MRHNA and CDR2 is SNTAGT. V was pared by 5 bases and J by 6 bases, with 22 bases between. CDR3 loop: CASSPELLDRMSGELFF. The CDR3 nucleotides read TGTGCCAGCAGTCCCGAGTTACTAGATAGGATGTCCGGGGAGCTGTTTTTT.

Only a few counts were recorded for this clone. The DNA of the CDR3 is TGTGCCAGCAGCTTAGAGGGGCTTGGGGGGTTGAGATACGAGCAGTACTTC. Residues: CASSLEGLGGLRYEQYF. This chain joins TRBV13 and TRBJ2-7; D might be TRBD2 (6 bases). Trimming pared 1 base from V and 4 bases from J, leaving 20 bases between. Looked up from germline, CDR1 is PRHDT and CDR2 is FYEKMQ (reference sequence). The CDR3 totals 17 residues.

This clone was found once. V and J are TRBV28 and TRBJ2-7; no definite D call. CDR1 MDHEN and CDR2 SYDVKM come from the germline V gene. V lost 8 bases and J 3 bases, leaving 8 bases between the germline ends. The CDR3 contains 11 residues. The CDR3 region is CASGTIYEQYF. The CDR3 DNA sequence: TGTGCCAGCGGTACAATCTACGAGCAGTACTTC.

V gene TRBV5-1 combines with J gene TRBJ1-1; 10 bases are a match to TRBD1. With 4 bases clipped from V and 11 bases from J, the junction kept 8 bases outside the gene matches. Germline loops: CDR1 SGHRS, CDR2 YFSETQ. The CDR3 is 13 residues long. CDR3 nucleotides: TGCGCCAGCAGCAGCCGGGACAGGGGTGGTGCTTTCTTT. Translation gives CASSSRDRGGAFF.

The rearrangement uses TRBV11-2 and TRBJ1-2; D is unclear. This CDR3 has 12 residues. V dropped 1 base and J dropped 7 bases, with 7 bases sitting between them. Per germline, CDR1 SGHAT and CDR2 FQNNGV. As DNA, the CDR3 is TGTGCCAGCAGCTTAGGCCACGGTGGCTACACCTTC. Translation gives CASSLGHGGYTF.